This entry lists 3 T cell receptor beta chains sequenced from one sample in a study of PD-1 blockade in classical Hodgkin lymphoma. Time point here: cycle 4 day 1 (C4D1), after 6 weeks of nivolumab. Every patient had relapsed following autologous stem cell transplantation, and cohorts differed in brentuximab vedotin exposure. Data came from immunoSEQ multiplex PCR; TCRdb stores just in-frame clones and leaves some out. The sample lists roughly 56,000 clones; about 85% were seen once. The sequencing here drew on peripheral blood mononuclear cells (PBMCs), taken before the fourth cycle of nivolumab. Every receptor here comes from a human donor with classical Hodgkin lymphoma.

V usage is TRBV5-6 and J usage is TRBJ2-5; D is unresolved. Between the trimmed V and J ends, which lost 2 bases and 1 base, there was a span of 9 bases. CDR1 is SGHDT and CDR2 is YYEEEE in the germline V gene. This CDR3 comprises 14 residues. CDR3 nucleotides: TGTGCCAGCAGCTTCCGGACGGTCCAAGAGACCCAGTACTTC. It yields the protein CASSFRTVQETQYF.

The chain recombines TRBV11-1 with TRBJ1-5, with D maybe TRBD1 (6 bases). The ends were cut back, 1 base at V and 11 bases at J, with 21 bases in the middle. The CDR3 has 16 amino acids. Germline-derived CDR1 and CDR2 are SGHAT and FQDESV (reference sequence). The CDR3 spells CASSLGLVTGEGSQHF. For the CDR3, the DNA is TGTGCCAGCAGCTTAGGTCTTGTGACAGGCGAAGGTTCCCAGCATTTT.

The V and J genes are TRBV11-2 and TRBJ2-7; 8 nucleotides line up with TRBD1. The CDR3 length is 15 residues. The J segment lost 1 base and the V segment lost 6 bases, leaving 8 bases of the junction unmatched. Looked up from germline, CDR1 is SGHAT and CDR2 is FQNNGV. The CDR3 sequence is CASRPPGTGSYEQYF. The CDR3, as DNA: TGTGCCAGCAGACCACCCGGGACAGGATCCTACGAGCAGTACTTC. The full variable domain, completed using reference TRBV11-2 and TRBJ2-7, is EAGVAQSPRYKIIEKRQSVAFWCNPISGHATLYWYQQILGQGPKLLIQFQNNGVVDDSQLPKDRFSAERLKGVDSTLKIQPAKLEDSAVYLCASRPPGTGSYEQYFGPGTRLTVT.